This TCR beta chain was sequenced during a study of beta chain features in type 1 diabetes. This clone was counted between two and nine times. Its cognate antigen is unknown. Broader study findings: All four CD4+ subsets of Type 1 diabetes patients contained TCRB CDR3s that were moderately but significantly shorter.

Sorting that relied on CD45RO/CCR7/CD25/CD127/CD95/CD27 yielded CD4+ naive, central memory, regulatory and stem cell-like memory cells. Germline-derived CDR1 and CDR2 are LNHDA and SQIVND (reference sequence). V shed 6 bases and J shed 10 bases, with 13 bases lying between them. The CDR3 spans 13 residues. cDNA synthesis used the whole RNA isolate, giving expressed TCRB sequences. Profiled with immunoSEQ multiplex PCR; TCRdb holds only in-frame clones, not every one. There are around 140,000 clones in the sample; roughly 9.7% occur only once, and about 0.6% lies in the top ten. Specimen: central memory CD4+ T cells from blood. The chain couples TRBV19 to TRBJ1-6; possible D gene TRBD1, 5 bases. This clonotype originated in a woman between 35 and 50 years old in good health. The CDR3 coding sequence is TGTGCCAGTAGGCAGGGTGGGAACTCACCCCTCCACTTT. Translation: CASRQGGNSPLHF.